The clone carrying this T cell receptor (beta chain) came up a few times. This entry belongs to a study of blood T cells in healthy people across ages. Alongside a J-beta primer mix, a sample-barcoded 5' primer served in a second PCR lasting about 7 to 11 cycles. TCRdb reprocessed the 5' RACE reads via MiXCR and lists one record per CDR3 protein. The table has some 850,000 distinct CDR3 sequences, 20% to 30% seen once. V lost 8 bases, J lost 5 bases, and 12 bases lay in between. This CDR3 is 12 amino acids long. This sample also appeared in a second study, on T cells of mothers and their children.

The sequenced sample consisted of blood. This TCR was recovered from a boy younger than 18 in good health. The chain employs TRBV12-3 or TRBV12-4 and TRBJ1-1, with D perhaps TRBD1 (6 bases). CDR3: CASGIRGTEAFF. CDR3 sequence (DNA): TGTGCCAGCGGCATTAGGGGGACTGAAGCTTTCTTT.